The following is a TCR beta chain sequence with its context. This specimen comes from a study of blood T cell repertoires in COVID-19. About the research overall: The samples span acute and convalescent COVID-19 from the United States, Italy and Spain. Nucleic acid was either cDNA or gDNA, and it came from T cells, B-cell-depleted T cells, or PBMCs.

Profiled with immunoSEQ multiplex PCR; TCRdb holds only in-frame clones, not every one. The sample lists some 270,000 clones; almost 90% were seen once. Germline V gives CDR1 LNHDA, CDR2 SQIVND (reference sequence). The CDR3 has 16 residues. V was trimmed by 5 bases and J by 6 bases, leaving 20 bases between them. Sequencing input: peripheral blood. The sequence was collected from a woman aged 55 to 70 with COVID-19, enrolled during active disease. V gene TRBV19 combines with J gene TRBJ2-1; D not resolved. The CDR3 DNA sequence: TGTGCCAGTAGTCCGTCCGCGGATCTTAGGTTCAATGAGCAGTTCTTC. Translating it yields CASSPSADLRFNEQFF.